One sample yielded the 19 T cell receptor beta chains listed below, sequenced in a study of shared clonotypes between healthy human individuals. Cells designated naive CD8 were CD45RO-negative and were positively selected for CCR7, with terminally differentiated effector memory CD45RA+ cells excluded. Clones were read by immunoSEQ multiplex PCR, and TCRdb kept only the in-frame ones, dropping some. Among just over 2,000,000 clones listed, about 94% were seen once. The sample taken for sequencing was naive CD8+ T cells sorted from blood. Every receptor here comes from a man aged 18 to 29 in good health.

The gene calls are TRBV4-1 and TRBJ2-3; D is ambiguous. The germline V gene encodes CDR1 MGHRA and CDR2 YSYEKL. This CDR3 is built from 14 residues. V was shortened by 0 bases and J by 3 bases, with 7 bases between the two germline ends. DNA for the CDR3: TGCGCCAGCAGCCAAGATCTGTTGACAGATACGCAGTATTTT. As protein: CASSQDLLTDTQYF.

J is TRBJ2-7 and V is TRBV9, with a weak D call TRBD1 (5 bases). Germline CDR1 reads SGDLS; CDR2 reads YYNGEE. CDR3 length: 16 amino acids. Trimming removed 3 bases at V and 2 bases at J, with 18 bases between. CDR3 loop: CASSGPNQGLPYEQYF. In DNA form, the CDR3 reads TGTGCCAGCAGCGGGCCTAATCAGGGCCTACCCTACGAGCAGTACTTC.

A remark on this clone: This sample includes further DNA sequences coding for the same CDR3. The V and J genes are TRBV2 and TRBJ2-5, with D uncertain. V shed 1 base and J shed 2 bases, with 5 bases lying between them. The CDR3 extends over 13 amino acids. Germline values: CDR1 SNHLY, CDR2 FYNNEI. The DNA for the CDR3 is TGTGCCAGCAGTGAAGGAATTCAAGAGACCCAGTACTTC. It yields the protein CASSEGIQETQYF.

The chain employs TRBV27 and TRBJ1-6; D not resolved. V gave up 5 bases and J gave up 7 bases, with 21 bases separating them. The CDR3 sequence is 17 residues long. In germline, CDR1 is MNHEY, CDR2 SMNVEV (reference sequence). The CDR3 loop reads CASSPLLVGGPNSPLHF. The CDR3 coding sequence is TGTGCCAGCAGTCCCCTTCTCGTGGGCGGTCCGAATTCACCCCTCCACTTT.

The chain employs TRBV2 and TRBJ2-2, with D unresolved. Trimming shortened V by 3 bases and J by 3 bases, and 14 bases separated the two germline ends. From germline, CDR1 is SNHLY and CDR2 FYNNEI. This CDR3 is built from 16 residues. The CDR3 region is CASSDVLFGDTGELFF. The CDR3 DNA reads TGTGCCAGCAGTGACGTTCTCTTTGGCGACACCGGGGAGCTGTTTTTT.

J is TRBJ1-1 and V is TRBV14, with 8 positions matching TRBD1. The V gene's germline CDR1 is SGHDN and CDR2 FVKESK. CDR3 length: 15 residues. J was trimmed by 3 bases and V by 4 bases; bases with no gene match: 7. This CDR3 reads CASSPGAGGYTEAFF. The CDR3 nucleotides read TGTGCCAGCAGCCCCGGCGCAGGGGGCTACACTGAAGCTTTCTTT.

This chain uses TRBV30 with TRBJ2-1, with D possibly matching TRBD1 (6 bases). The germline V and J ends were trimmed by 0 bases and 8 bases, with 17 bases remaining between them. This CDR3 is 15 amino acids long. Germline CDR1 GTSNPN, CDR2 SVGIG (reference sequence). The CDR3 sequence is CAWSVLGGRGYEQFF. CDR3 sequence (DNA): TGTGCCTGGAGTGTACTTGGGGGCAGGGGTTATGAGCAGTTCTTC.

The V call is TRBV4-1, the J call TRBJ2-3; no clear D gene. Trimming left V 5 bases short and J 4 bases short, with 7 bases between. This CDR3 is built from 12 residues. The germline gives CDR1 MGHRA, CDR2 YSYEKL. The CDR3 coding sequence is TGCGCCAGCAGCTTACCGCCAGATACGCAGTATTTT. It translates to CASSLPPDTQYF.

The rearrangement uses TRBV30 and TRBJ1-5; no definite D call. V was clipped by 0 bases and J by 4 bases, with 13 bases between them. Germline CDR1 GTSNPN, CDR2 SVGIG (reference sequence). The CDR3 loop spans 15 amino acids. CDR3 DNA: TGTGCCTGGAGTGTACGGACTGGGAAGAATCAGCCCCAGCATTTT. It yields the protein CAWSVRTGKNQPQHF.

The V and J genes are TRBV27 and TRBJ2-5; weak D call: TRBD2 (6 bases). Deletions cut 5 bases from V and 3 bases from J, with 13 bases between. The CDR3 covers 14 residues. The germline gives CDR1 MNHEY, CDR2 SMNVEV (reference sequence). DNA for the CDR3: TGTGCCAGCAGTCCACGGGGGTGGGAAGAGACCCAGTACTTC. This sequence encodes CASSPRGWEETQYF.

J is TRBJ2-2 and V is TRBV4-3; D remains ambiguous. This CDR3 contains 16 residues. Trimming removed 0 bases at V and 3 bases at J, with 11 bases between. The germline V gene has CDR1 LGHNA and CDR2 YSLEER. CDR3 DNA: TGCGCCAGCAGCCAAGATTGGTCTCTAGACACCGGGGAGCTGTTTTTT. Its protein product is CASSQDWSLDTGELFF.

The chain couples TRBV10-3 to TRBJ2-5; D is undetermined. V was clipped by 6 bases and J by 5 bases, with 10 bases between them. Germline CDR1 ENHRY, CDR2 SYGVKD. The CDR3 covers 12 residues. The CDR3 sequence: CAISGSNETQYF. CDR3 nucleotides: TGTGCCATCAGCGGGTCCAACGAGACCCAGTACTTC.

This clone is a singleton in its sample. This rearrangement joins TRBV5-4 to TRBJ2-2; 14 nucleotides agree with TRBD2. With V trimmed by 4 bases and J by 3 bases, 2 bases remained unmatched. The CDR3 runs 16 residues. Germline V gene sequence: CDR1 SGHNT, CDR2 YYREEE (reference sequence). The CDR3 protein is CASSAGLAGDTGELFF. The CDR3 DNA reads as TGTGCCAGCAGCGCGGGACTAGCGGGGGACACCGGGGAGCTGTTTTTT.

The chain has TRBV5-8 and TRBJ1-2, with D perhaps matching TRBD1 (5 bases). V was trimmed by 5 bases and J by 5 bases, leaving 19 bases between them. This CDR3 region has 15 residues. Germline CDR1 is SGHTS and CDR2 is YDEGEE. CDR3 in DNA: TGTGCCAGCAGTATTGGACCGGGGACTGTGTATGGCTACACCTTC. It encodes CASSIGPGTVYGYTF.

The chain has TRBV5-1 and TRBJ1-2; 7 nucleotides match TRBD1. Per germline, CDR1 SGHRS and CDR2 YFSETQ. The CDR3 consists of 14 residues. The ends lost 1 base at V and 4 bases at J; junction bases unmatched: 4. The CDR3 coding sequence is TGCGCCAGCAGCTTGCAGGGGGTCGTCTATGGCTACACCTTC. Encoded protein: CASSLQGVVYGYTF.

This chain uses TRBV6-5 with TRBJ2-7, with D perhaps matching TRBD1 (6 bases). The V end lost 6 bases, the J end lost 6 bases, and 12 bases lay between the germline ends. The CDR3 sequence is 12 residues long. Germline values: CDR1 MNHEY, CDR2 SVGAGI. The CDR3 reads CASSQLGGEQYF. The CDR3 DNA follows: TGTGCCAGCAGCCAACTAGGGGGCGAGCAGTACTTC.

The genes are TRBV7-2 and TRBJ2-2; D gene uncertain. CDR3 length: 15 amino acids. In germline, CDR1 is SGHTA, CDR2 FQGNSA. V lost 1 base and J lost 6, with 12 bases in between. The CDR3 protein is CASSLEFLVSGELFF. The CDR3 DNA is TGTGCCAGCAGCTTAGAATTTCTGGTGTCCGGGGAGCTGTTTTTT.

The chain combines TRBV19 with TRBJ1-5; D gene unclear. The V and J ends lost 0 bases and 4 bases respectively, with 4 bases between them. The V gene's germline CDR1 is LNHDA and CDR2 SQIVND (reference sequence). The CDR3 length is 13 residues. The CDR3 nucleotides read TGTGCCAGTAGTATAGATCAGAATCAGCCCCAGCATTTT. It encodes CASSIDQNQPQHF.

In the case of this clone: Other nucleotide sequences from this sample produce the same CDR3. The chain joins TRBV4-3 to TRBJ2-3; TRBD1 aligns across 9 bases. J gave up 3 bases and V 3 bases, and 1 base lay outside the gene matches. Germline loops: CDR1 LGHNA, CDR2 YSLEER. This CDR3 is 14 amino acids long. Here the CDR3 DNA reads TGCGCCAGCAGCCACGGACAGGGGACAGATACGCAGTATTTT. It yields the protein CASSHGQGTDTQYF.